This TCR beta chain is from a study of CD8 T cell repertoires and HIV-1 epitope variants. Study overall: Separate wells received one of Twenty-five Gag or Nef variant peptides. Findings of the study overall: Nine antigen-specific TCR beta clonotypes were found; roughly six seemed cross-reactive to variants.

Sequenced by immunoSEQ multiplex PCR; TCRdb stores in-frame clones only, minus some. Seen here are 90,000 or so clones, almost 75% observed once, and the top ten hold around a quarter. With regard to this clone: Antigen unknown.

The CDR3 spans 13 residues. V was trimmed by 5 bases and J by 4 bases, leaving 11 bases between them. Germline lookup yields CDR1 SGHVS and CDR2 FNYEAQ. This chain links TRBV7-6 with TRBJ2-5; no definite D call. Sequencing input: uncultured baseline CD8+ T cells from peripheral blood mononuclear cells (PBMCs). The TCR comes from a male donor with HIV. Here the CDR3 reads CASSLTHGETQYF. DNA of the CDR3: TGTGCCAGCAGCCTAACCCACGGAGAGACCCAGTACTTC.